Given below is one T cell receptor (beta chain) in context. Its antigen remains unidentified. The record has no base qualities; no much larger clone is one base away. This specimen belongs to a study of blood T cell repertoires in COVID-19 (TCRdb year 2020). Regarding the research as a whole: Collaborator samples came from the United States, Italy and Spain and covered acute and convalescent phases of COVID-19. Nearly every sample came with metadata listing a de-identified subject ID, COVID-19 status, age in years and sex. Subjects who had been exposed to COVID-19, were actively infected with it, or had recovered from it provided the deeply sampled blood TCRbeta repertoires that made up the dataset. The repertoires were released in a freely available public database meant as a resource for research on the immune response to SARS-CoV-2. Where HLA class I and class II types were available, the types were taken from metadata supplied by the sample provider, not from assay-based typing. The prospective study material was composed of cDNA or gDNA derived from T cells, B-cell-depleted T cells, or PBMCs. Samples were obtained from the ongoing ImmuneRACE study (first 160 participants) and from some 1,200 subjects provided by 6 global collaborators.

Whole blood was collected in K2EDTA tubes by collaborating institutions according to the institutions' own protocols. For TCRbeta analysis, collaborator samples were shipped as frozen whole blood, as isolated PBMCs, or as DNA extracted from either sample type. Summary of the overall study and its limitations: The amount of clinical and demographic metadata varied by source and participant and was provided uncurated.

TCRbeta CDR3 regions were amplified from genomic DNA by means of the immunoSEQ Assay, a bias-controlled multiplex PCR. Per the original workflow: Nucleated cell counts per sample were estimated from amplification of reference gene primers within the assay. To quantify the absolute abundance of each unique TCRbeta CDR3 rearrangement, sequence reads were collapsed and filtered. For each sample, productive Simpson clonality was calculated as the square root of Simpson's diversity index over productive rearrangements. Imported from immuneACCESS, the table was reduced by TCRdb to in-frame sequences with V and J called. These copies leave out some clones; in studies compared against another copy, an unresolved V gene accounts for under half, and the cause of the remainder is not known. V, J and clone size were drawn from that table, and D and trimming were deduced from the DNA. The sample contains roughly 41,000 clones, 88% of them found a single time. 10% to 15% of the sample is in the top ten clones.

The CDR3, cysteine through phenylalanine, is 11 amino acids long. The read is trimmed to its CDR3 DNA, 33 bases read in frame from base 1. The germline V gene gives CDR1 as SNHLY and CDR2 as FYNNEI. V is reduced by 5 bases and J by 7 bases, leaving a spacing of 5 bases between them. The chain uses TRBV2 and TRBJ2-2; the D gene cannot be resolved reliably. The sequencing sample was made of peripheral blood. The TCR was taken from a man in his sixties with active COVID-19. The DNA sequence is TGTGCCAGCAGTTACATCGGGGAGCTGTTTTTT. It translates as CASSYIGELFF.